One and the same sample provided the 30 T cell receptor beta chains below, sequenced in a study of blood T cell repertoires in COVID-19. Only in-frame clones appear in the TCRdb table, and some are missing; sequencing was by immunoSEQ multiplex PCR. The sample yields roughly 140,000 clones, about four fifths seen once. The sequenced sample consisted of peripheral blood. These receptors were obtained from a woman older than 75 in a cohort sampled during active or convalescent COVID-19.

The chain recombines TRBV23-1 with TRBJ1-5, with a tentative D call TRBD1 (6 bases). TRBV23-1 counts as an open reading frame of uncertain function. V was pared by 0 bases and J by 7 bases, with 16 bases between. The CDR3 is 16 amino acids. The CDR3 bases are TGCGCCAGCAGTCAATCGAGCCGAGGGGGAAGGCAGCCCCAGCATTTT. Amino acid sequence: CASSQSSRGGRQPQHF.

V usage is TRBV6-6 and J usage is TRBJ1-4, with a weak D call TRBD1 (6 bases). With 5 bases removed from V and 4 bases from J, the gap between germline ends came to 11 bases. The CDR3 spans 14 residues. Per the germline V gene, CDR1 is MNHNY and CDR2 is SVGAGI (reference sequence). The CDR3 DNA reads as TGTGCCAGCAGTCCCGGGGGGCGTAATGAAAAACTGTTTTTT. Amino acid sequence: CASSPGGRNEKLFF.

The chain joins TRBV4-2 to TRBJ1-6; D is unresolved. The CDR3 runs to 15 residues. Germline assignment: CDR1 LGHNA and CDR2 YNFKEQ. The V gene lost 1 base and the J gene lost 6 bases, with 10 bases spanning the gap. The CDR3 sequence: CASSQGHSGNSPLHF. CDR3 DNA: TGTGCCAGCAGCCAAGGGCACAGCGGTAATTCACCCCTCCACTTT.

V gene TRBV7-3 combines with J gene TRBJ1-6; 7 bases agree with TRBD1. Germline loops: CDR1 SGHTA, CDR2 FQGTGA. This CDR3 comprises 15 residues. J gave up 7 bases and V 0 bases, and 3 bases lay outside the gene matches. The CDR3 here is CASSLTGGLNSPLHF. The DNA for the CDR3 is TGTGCCAGCAGCTTAACAGGGGGCCTAAATTCACCCCTCCACTTT.

This chain uses TRBV7-2 with TRBJ2-1; 8 positions match TRBD2. Per germline, CDR1 SGHTA and CDR2 FQGNSA. This CDR3 contains 15 residues. V shed 5 bases and J 6 bases; nucleotides not matched to a gene: 9. CDR3 nucleotides: TGTGCCAGCAGCAATCAGCGGGGGTGGGGCAATGAGCAGTTCTTC. Residues: CASSNQRGWGNEQFF.

V is TRBV12-3 or TRBV12-4 and J is TRBJ1-5, with D perhaps TRBD1 (5 bases). This CDR3 has 12 amino acids. V shed 6 bases and J shed 11 bases, with 14 bases lying between them. The CDR3 DNA sequence: TGTGCCAGCAGCCAGCCCCCGGGGGCCCAGCATTTT. It codes for CASSQPPGAQHF.

This rearrangement joins TRBV19 to TRBJ1-5; the D is unclear. The CDR3 is made up of 14 amino acids. The ends were cut back, 5 bases at V and 9 bases at J, with 17 bases in the middle. Germline assignment: CDR1 LNHDA and CDR2 SQIVND (reference sequence). The CDR3 spells CASSLTGPAAPQHF. CDR3 nucleotides: TGTGCCAGTAGTCTTACGGGTCCGGCGGCGCCCCAGCATTTT. The full variable domain, rest sourced from reference TRBV19 and TRBJ1-5, is DGGITQSPKYLFRKEGQNVTLSCEQNLNHDAMYWYRQDPGQGLRLIYYSQIVNDFQKGDIAEGYSVSREKKESFPLTVTSAQKNPTAFYLCASSLTGPAAPQHFGDGTRLSIL.

The V call is TRBV19, the J call TRBJ1-5, with D unclear. V was clipped by 8 bases and J by 9 bases, with 8 bases between them. Germline V lookup: CDR1 LNHDA, CDR2 SQIVND (reference sequence). The CDR3 loop spans 10 amino acids. CDR3 region: CASGDTPQHF. CDR3 nucleotides: TGTGCCAGTGGTGACACGCCCCAGCATTTT.

This clone was seen just once. The V call is TRBV19, the J call TRBJ2-3; possible D gene TRBD1, 5 bases. Trimming left V 2 bases short and J 3 bases short, with 9 bases between. The CDR3 loop spans 14 amino acids. Per the germline V gene, CDR1 is LNHDA and CDR2 is SQIVND (reference sequence). The DNA of the CDR3 is TGTGCCAGTAGTATACAGGGATCGACAGATACGCAGTATTTT. Translation gives CASSIQGSTDTQYF.

This clone occurred a few times. CDR3 coding DNA: TGTGCCAGCAGCTTAGAACAGGGACAACACAATGAGCAGTTCTTC. This gives the protein CASSLEQGQHNEQFF. The rearrangement joins TRBV7-8 to TRBJ2-1; D may be TRBD1 (6 bases). Trimming took 1 base from V and 5 from J, leaving 12 bases between them. Germline loops: CDR1 SGHVS, CDR2 FQNEAQ. There are 15 residues in the CDR3.

With respect to this clone: The same CDR3 is also encoded by other DNA sequences in this sample. V and J are TRBV19 and TRBJ2-1, with 8 bases aligning to TRBD1. V was pared by 4 bases and J by 8 bases, with 4 bases of the junction left unmatched. The CDR3 totals 13 residues. Germline CDR1 and CDR2: LNHDA and SQIVND (reference sequence). The CDR3 DNA reads as TGTGCCAGTAGTAGAGACAGGGGTGATGAGCAGTTCTTC. Translating gives CASSRDRGDEQFF.

This chain joins TRBV7-9 and TRBJ1-2; a possible D gene is TRBD1 (5 bases). The CDR3 has 14 amino acids. V lost 2 bases to trimming and J lost 6 bases, with 13 bases between them. The germline V gene has CDR1 SEHNR and CDR2 FQNEAQ (reference sequence). Here the CDR3 reads CASSLYQQEHGYTF. The DNA of the CDR3 is TGTGCCAGCAGCTTATATCAACAGGAGCATGGCTACACCTTC.

This clone appeared a single time. V is TRBV12-3 or TRBV12-4 and J is TRBJ2-3; D gene unclear. This CDR3 is 12 amino acids long. V was shortened by 1 base and J by 6 bases, with 5 bases between the two germline ends. The CDR3 region is CASSLGEDTQYF. Here the CDR3 DNA reads TGTGCCAGCAGTTTAGGTGAGGATACGCAGTATTTT.

This clone was detected only a few times. The chain uses TRBV5-1 and TRBJ2-7, with 7 positions matching TRBD1. The V segment lost 4 bases and the J segment 7 bases; nucleotides outside the gene matches: 11. This CDR3 has 14 residues. Germline CDR1 reads SGHRS; CDR2 reads YFSETQ. Written as DNA, the CDR3 is TGCGCCAGCAGCAAGGTAGGGGGCGTTCAGGAGCAGTACTTC. Amino acids: CASSKVGGVQEQYF.

V is TRBV6-5 and J is TRBJ1-1; 8 bases are a match to TRBD1. Germline lookup yields CDR1 MNHEY and CDR2 SVGAGI. CDR3 length: 15 amino acids. V was clipped by 5 bases and J by 4 bases; unmatched bases: 9. The CDR3 nucleotides are TGTGCCAGCAGTCCTCTTCGGACAGGGCTCACTGAAGCTTTCTTT. This encodes CASSPLRTGLTEAFF.

This rearrangement joins TRBV9 to TRBJ2-1; TRBD1 might be the D (5 bases). The CDR3 runs to 14 residues. The V gene lost 4 bases and the J gene lost 3 bases, with 11 bases spanning the gap. Germline CDR1 SGDLS, CDR2 YYNGEE. The CDR3 loop reads CASSTSGFYNEQFF. CDR3 coding DNA: TGTGCCAGCAGCACCTCAGGGTTCTACAATGAGCAGTTCTTC.

CDR3 sequence: CSVLGGGGSWEKLFF. CDR3 coding DNA: TGCAGCGTCTTAGGTGGGGGAGGCAGTTGGGAAAAACTGTTTTTT. The V and J genes are TRBV29-1 and TRBJ1-4, with a weak D call TRBD1 (5 bases). The germline CDR1 and CDR2 sequences are SQVTM and ANQGSEA. V lost 6 bases to trimming and J lost 8 bases, with 22 bases between them. The CDR3 contains 15 residues.

This chain links TRBV19 with TRBJ2-3, with 12 bases identical to TRBD2. The CDR3 is 15 residues long. Germline lookup yields CDR1 LNHDA and CDR2 SQIVND (reference sequence). The V and J ends lost 9 bases and 2 bases, in that order; junction bases with no gene match: 6. The CDR3 sequence is CASRGLAGNTDTQYF. The DNA for the CDR3 is TGTGCCAGCCGAGGACTAGCGGGGAACACAGATACGCAGTATTTT.

This sequence joins TRBV11-2 and TRBJ2-7, with D uncertain. The CDR3 loop spans 12 amino acids. The ends were cut back, 5 bases at V and 4 bases at J, with 9 bases in the middle. Germline loops: CDR1 SGHAT, CDR2 FQNNGV. CDR3 loop: CASSPNSYEQYF. Here the CDR3 DNA reads TGTGCCAGCAGCCCTAACAGTTACGAGCAGTACTTC.

The rearrangement links TRBV11-2 to TRBJ1-1; 7 nucleotides align to TRBD1. J lost 6 bases, V lost 7 bases, and 11 bases had no gene match. This CDR3 has 14 residues. Germline CDR1 reads SGHAT; CDR2 reads FQNNGV. In DNA form, the CDR3 reads TGTGCCAGCAACAAACAGGGGAAATGGGCTGAAGCTTTCTTT. This sequence encodes CASNKQGKWAEAFF.

The chain has TRBV27 and TRBJ1-2; unclear D gene. Germline V gives CDR1 MNHEY, CDR2 SMNVEV (reference sequence). The CDR3 contains 16 residues. The V end lost 5 bases, the J end lost 0 bases, and 16 bases lay between the germline ends. The CDR3 DNA reads as TGTGCCAGCAGTCCCGTTGACACTCTTTCTAACTATGGCTACACCTTC. Encoded protein: CASSPVDTLSNYGYTF.

The rearrangement links TRBV27 to TRBJ2-6, with 9 bases fitting TRBD1. CDR1 is MNHEY, CDR2 SMNVEV, per germline (reference sequence). The CDR3 has 16 residues. With V trimmed by 5 bases and J by 4 bases, 6 bases remained unmatched. This CDR3 reads CASSSHRGLGANVLTF. The CDR3 coding sequence is TGTGCCAGCAGTAGCCACAGGGGGCTCGGGGCCAACGTCCTGACTTTC.

The chain is built from TRBV27 and TRBJ1-6; 7 positions agree with TRBD1. CDR1 and CDR2 (germline): MNHEY, SMNVEV (reference sequence). This CDR3 is 18 amino acids long. V trimming: 1 base; J trimming: 10 bases; junction bases outside the gene matches: 16. CDR3 loop: CASSLWGQLTPPVSPLHF. CDR3 DNA sequence: TGTGCCAGCAGTTTATGGGGACAGCTGACCCCCCCTGTGTCACCCCTCCACTTT.

The V gene is TRBV11-1, the J gene TRBJ2-7; weak D call: TRBD1 (6 bases). V lost 7 bases to trimming and J lost 0 bases, with 13 bases between them. Germline CDR1 and CDR2: SGHAT and FQDESV (reference sequence). The length of the CDR3 is 14 residues. This chain's CDR3 is CASKQGLGSYEQYV. The CDR3 coding sequence is TGTGCCAGCAAACAGGGCCTAGGCTCCTACGAGCAGTACGTC.

This chain links TRBV5-4 with TRBJ1-4; D is ambiguous. Between the trimmed V and J ends, which lost 4 bases and 8 bases, there was a span of 21 bases. CDR1 is SGHNT and CDR2 is YYREEE in the germline V gene (reference sequence). The CDR3 loop spans 16 amino acids. The CDR3 DNA reads as TGTGCCAGCAGCGCAGGAGCGAGCGGCGGTGAGGAAAAACTGTTTTTT. Translation gives CASSAGASGGEEKLFF.

The chain recombines TRBV10-3 with TRBJ2-1, with a possible D match to TRBD1 (5 bases). The germline CDR1 and CDR2 sequences are ENHRY and SYGVKD. The length of the CDR3 is 17 residues. V dropped 3 bases and J dropped 2 bases, with 17 bases sitting between them. The CDR3 loop reads CAISDDSPGNAYNEQFF. The DNA for the CDR3 is TGTGCCATCAGTGACGATTCCCCAGGGAATGCCTACAATGAGCAGTTCTTC.

This clone occurred many times. The V and J genes are TRBV7-2 and TRBJ1-1, with D hard to call. The CDR3 sequence is 14 residues long. Germline CDR1 SGHTA, CDR2 FQGNSA. Trimming pared 5 bases from V and 5 bases from J, leaving 15 bases between. The CDR3 loop reads CASSPNQRGTEAFF. In DNA, the CDR3 is TGTGCCAGCAGCCCGAATCAACGAGGGACTGAAGCTTTCTTT. Variable domain in full (rest from reference TRBV7-2 and TRBJ1-1): GAGVSQSPSNKVTEKGKDVELRCDPISGHTALYWYRQSLGQGLEFLIYFQGNSAPDKSGLPSDRFSAERTGGSVSTLTIQRTQQEDSAVYLCASSPNQRGTEAFFGQGTRLTVV.

The chain combines TRBV19 with TRBJ2-2; 11 nucleotides line up with TRBD1. The CDR3 runs to 18 residues. Losses at the gene ends were 4 bases for V and 6 bases for J; bases not matched to a gene: 13. Germline lookup yields CDR1 LNHDA and CDR2 SQIVND (reference sequence). Written as DNA, the CDR3 is TGTGCCAGTAGTACCGCACCATTCGGGACAGGGGGACCCGGGGAGCTGTTTTTT. This encodes CASSTAPFGTGGPGELFF.

CDR3 sequence reads: CASRLDSSGANVLTF. The CDR3, as DNA: TGTGCCAGTAGGCTGGACAGCTCTGGGGCCAACGTCCTGACTTTC. The genes are TRBV19 and TRBJ2-6; perhaps TRBD1 as D (6 bases). The CDR3 is made up of 15 amino acids. V lost 6 bases and J 0 bases, leaving 9 bases between the germline ends. Looked up from germline, CDR1 is LNHDA and CDR2 is SQIVND (reference sequence).

The V and J genes are TRBV19 and TRBJ2-2; 8 bases align to TRBD1. CDR1 LNHDA and CDR2 SQIVND come from the germline V gene (reference sequence). Trimming cost V 6 bases and J 6 bases; bases outside gene matches: 3. The CDR3 runs to 13 residues. The CDR3 bases are TGTGCCAGTAGGGCAGGGGGCCCCGGGGAGCTGTTTTTT. Amino acid sequence: CASRAGGPGELFF.